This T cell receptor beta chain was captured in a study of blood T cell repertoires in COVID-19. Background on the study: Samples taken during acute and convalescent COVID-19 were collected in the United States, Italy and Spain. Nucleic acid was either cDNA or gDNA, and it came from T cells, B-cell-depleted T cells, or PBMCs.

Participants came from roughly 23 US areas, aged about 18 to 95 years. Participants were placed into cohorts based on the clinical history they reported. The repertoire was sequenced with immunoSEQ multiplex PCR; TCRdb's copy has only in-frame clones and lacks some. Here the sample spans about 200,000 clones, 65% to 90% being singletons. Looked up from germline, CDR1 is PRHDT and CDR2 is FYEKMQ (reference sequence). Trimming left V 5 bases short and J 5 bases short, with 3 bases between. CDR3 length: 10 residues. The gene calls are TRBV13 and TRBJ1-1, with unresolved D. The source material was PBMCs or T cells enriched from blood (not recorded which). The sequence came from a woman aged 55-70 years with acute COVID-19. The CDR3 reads CASSRTEAFF. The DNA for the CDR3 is TGTGCCAGCAGCCGGACTGAAGCTTTCTTT.